This record concerns one T cell receptor beta chain sequence. This sample is drawn from a study of cytomegalovirus exposure and HLA in healthy donors. CDR3 length equals 15 residues. With 6 bases removed from V and 7 bases from J, the gap between germline ends came to 18 bases. Germline-derived CDR1 and CDR2 are MDHEN and SYDVKM. Vbeta (60) and Jbeta (13) primers were used in the PCR. Some clones are missing from TCRdb's copy, which holds only in-frame ones; the method was immunoSEQ multiplex PCR. Altogether under 250,000 clones are present, around 81% being singletons, with the ten largest covering approximately 8.4%.

V gene TRBV28 combines with J gene TRBJ1-4; perhaps TRBD1 as D (5 bases). The source is a woman between 55 and 75 years old in good health and CMV-seropositive. Sequencing was performed on PBMCs. The CDR3 is CASSKGLPGSEKLFF. As DNA, the CDR3 is TGTGCCAGCAGCAAGGGACTCCCAGGTAGTGAAAAACTGTTTTTT.